This is a list of T cell receptor beta chains from one sample in a study of blood T cells in healthy people across ages. TCRdb re-analysed the 5' RACE reads in MiXCR, keeping a single row per CDR3 protein. The sample includes around 1.1 million distinct CDR3 sequences, more than 30% of them seen just once. The sequenced sample consisted of blood. Source of these receptors: a man younger than 35 in good health. Both conserved end residues are part of each CDR3. The D gene is left open where the match is weak. Not all rows give a size; the values are once, few, many and, for expanded clones, a class.

>TRBJ1-4|-|TRBV4-1|few
CASTQGNEKLFF
TGCGCCAGCACCCAGGGGAACGAAAAACTGTTTTTT
>TRBJ1-3|-|TRBV20-1|few
CSTITGSGNTIYF
TGCAGTACGATAACTGGCTCTGGAAACACCATATATTTT
>TRBJ2-5|-|TRBV13|-
CASSRLLATQETQYF
TGTGCCAGCAGCCGACTTCTAGCGACCCAAGAGACCCAGTACTTC
>TRBJ1-2|-|TRBV12-3/TRBV12-4|-
CASSLRIPYGYTF
TGTGCCAGCAGTTTACGCATCCCCTATGGCTACACCTTC
>TRBJ1-1|TRBD1|TRBV6-2/TRBV6-3|-
CASSYRDRGVNTEAFF
TGTGCCAGCAGTTACAGGGACAGGGGAGTCAACACTGAAGCTTTCTTT
>TRBJ1-1|TRBD1|TRBV12-3/TRBV12-4|-
CASSPHRGDVNTEAFF
TGTGCCAGCAGTCCCCACAGGGGAGATGTGAACACTGAAGCTTTCTTT
>TRBJ1-2|-|TRBV12-3/TRBV12-4|-
CASSDGNRYGYTF
TGTGCCAGCAGTGACGGCAACCGCTATGGCTACACCTTC
>TRBJ1-2|TRBD1|TRBV4-3|-
CASSHRDRGSHGYTF
TGCGCCAGCAGCCATCGGGACAGGGGTAGTCATGGCTACACCTTC
>TRBJ2-7|-|TRBV6-5|few
CASSFADEQYF
TGTGCCAGCAGTTTTGCGGATGAGCAGTACTTC
>TRBJ1-4|TRBD1|TRBV25-1|-
CASSESWSGTGGEKLFF
TGTGCCAGCAGTGAATCGTGGTCAGGGACAGGGGGAGAAAAACTGTTTTTT
>TRBJ2-5|TRBD1|TRBV10-3|many
CAISAKGAYETQYF
TGTGCCATCAGTGCCAAGGGGGCTTATGAGACCCAGTACTTC
>TRBJ1-1|-|TRBV9|few
CASSAAQGRNTEAFF
TGTGCCAGCAGCGCAGCCCAGGGAAGGAACACTGAAGCTTTCTTT
>TRBJ2-4|-|TRBV12-3/TRBV12-4|once
CASSVRRVMQYF
TGTGCCAGCAGCGTTCGGAGGGTTATGCAGTACTTC
>TRBJ1-2|-|TRBV5-1|-
CASSRTADGYTF
TGCGCCAGCAGCAGGACAGCGGATGGCTACACCTTC
>TRBJ2-1|-|TRBV29-1|-
CSVRPGGVASEQFF
TGCAGCGTGCGGCCTGGGGGAGTTGCAAGTGAGCAGTTCTTC
>TRBJ2-1|TRBD1|TRBV25-1|-
CASSGDRRSVSSYNEQFF
TGTGCCAGCAGCGGGGACAGGCGTTCCGTAAGCTCCTACAATGAGCAGTTCTTC
>TRBJ1-5|TRBD1|TRBV5-5|few
CASSLVPGPYRGSNQPQHF
TGTGCCAGCAGCTTGGTGCCGGGTCCATACAGGGGTTCTAATCAGCCCCAGCATTTT
>TRBJ2-2|-|TRBV5-1|-
CASSGETGDTGELFF
TGCGCCAGCAGCGGGGAAACCGGTGACACCGGGGAGCTGTTTTTT
>TRBJ1-2|TRBD1|TRBV9|few
CASNPGQGVGGYTF
TGTGCCAGCAACCCGGGACAGGGAGTGGGGGGCTACACCTTC
>TRBJ2-4|TRBD1|TRBV4-3|-
CASSQYIGTANIQYF
TGCGCCAGCAGCCAGTACATAGGGACAGCAAACATTCAGTACTTC
>TRBJ1-6|-|TRBV12-3/TRBV12-4|few
CASSSGVGNSPLHF
TGTGCCAGCAGTTCAGGGGTTGGGAATTCACCCCTCCACTTT
>TRBJ2-1|-|TRBV12-3/TRBV12-4|many
CASSRDPGNEQFF
TGTGCCAGCAGTCGGGACCCCGGCAATGAGCAGTTCTTC
>TRBJ2-3|-|TRBV5-6|few
CASTPSSGATQYF
TGTGCCAGCACCCCCAGTAGTGGGGCGACGCAGTATTTT
>TRBJ2-6|-|TRBV18|-
CASSRPQTVSGANVLTF
TGTGCCAGCTCCAGGCCCCAAACAGTATCTGGGGCCAACGTCCTGACTTTC
>TRBJ2-3|TRBD2|TRBV2|-
CASSARLAVLSTDTQYF
TGTGCCAGCAGCGCCCGTCTAGCGGTCCTCTCCACAGATACGCAGTATTTT
>TRBJ1-1|-|TRBV18|-
CASSLLVAGNTEAFF
TGTGCCAGCTCACTCCTGGTGGCGGGGAACACTGAAGCTTTCTTT
>TRBJ1-6|-|TRBV20-1|-
CSARTAGAYNSPLHF
TGCAGTGCTAGGACAGCGGGGGCCTATAATTCACCCCTCCACTTT
>TRBJ2-4|TRBD2|TRBV3-1|-
CASSLPGLEYNEQYF
TGTGCCAGCAGCCTCCCGGGACTAGAATACAATGAGCAGTACTTC
>TRBJ1-4|TRBD1|TRBV3-1|-
CASNNRGRVEKLFF
TGTGCCAGCAACAACAGGGGTCGGGTTGAAAAACTGTTTTTT